The rows below give T cell receptor beta chains drawn from one sample of a study of cytomegalovirus exposure and HLA in healthy donors. The assay was immunoSEQ multiplex PCR, and TCRdb's table has in-frame clones only and misses some. The sample includes 45,000 to 65,000 clones, about 93% of them seen just once. Sequencing was performed on PBMCs. These receptor sequences come from a man aged 18 to 35 in good health and CMV-seronegative. CDR3s include the opening cysteine and the closing phenylalanine or tryptophan. A clone size is listed for some rows: how often the clone was seen (once, few, many), or a class if it is expanded.

j_call: TRBJ1-1
clone_size: .
v_call: TRBV28
cdr3_length: 14
cdr3_aa: CASKSRYIHWEAFF

j_call: TRBJ2-7
clone_size: .
v_call: TRBV15
cdr3_length: 14
cdr3_aa: CATSHRESPTGQYF

j_call: TRBJ2-2
clone_size: .
v_call: TRBV5-5
cdr3_length: 18
cdr3_aa: CASSRGRGLAGAAGELFF

j_call: TRBJ2-2
clone_size: .
v_call: TRBV2
cdr3_length: 14
cdr3_aa: CASSGGSNTGELFF

j_call: TRBJ2-3
clone_size: few
v_call: TRBV2
cdr3_length: 12
cdr3_aa: CASSPGGDTQYF

j_call: TRBJ1-5
clone_size: .
v_call: TRBV6-1
cdr3_length: 19
cdr3_aa: CASSERSKSGQGVRQPQHF

j_call: TRBJ1-5
clone_size: .
v_call: TRBV13
cdr3_length: 17
cdr3_aa: CASSLGGTGGTNQPQHF

j_call: TRBJ2-3
clone_size: .
v_call: TRBV27
cdr3_length: 16
cdr3_aa: CASSQTGLRLTDTQYF

j_call: TRBJ2-7
clone_size: .
v_call: TRBV5-4
cdr3_length: 18
cdr3_aa: CASSLVSRGATGSYEQYF

j_call: TRBJ2-2
clone_size: .
v_call: TRBV5-4
cdr3_length: 14
cdr3_aa: CASSWDSYTGELFF

j_call: TRBJ2-7
clone_size: .
v_call: TRBV19
cdr3_length: 13
cdr3_aa: CASSFRNSYEQYF

j_call: TRBJ1-5
clone_size: .
v_call: TRBV2
cdr3_length: 20
cdr3_aa: CASSEALTRAGGYSNQPQHF

j_call: TRBJ2-5
clone_size: .
v_call: TRBV4-2
cdr3_length: 16
cdr3_aa: CASSPASVGPERAQYF

j_call: TRBJ1-2
clone_size: .
v_call: TRBV2
cdr3_length: 14
cdr3_aa: CASRPTGGGYGYTF

j_call: TRBJ2-7
clone_size: .
v_call: TRBV30
cdr3_length: 12
cdr3_aa: CAWSTGGNEQYF

j_call: TRBJ2-1
clone_size: .
v_call: TRBV6-5
cdr3_length: 15
cdr3_aa: CASRSPREAENEQFF

j_call: TRBJ1-1
clone_size: few
v_call: TRBV11-2
cdr3_length: 13
cdr3_aa: CASSVTQGAEAFF

j_call: TRBJ2-5
clone_size: .
v_call: TRBV12-1
cdr3_length: 17
cdr3_aa: CASSFGAFLTDQETQYF

j_call: TRBJ2-5
clone_size: once
v_call: TRBV11-2
cdr3_length: 17
cdr3_aa: CASSPSPLAGGQETQYF

j_call: TRBJ1-2
clone_size: .
v_call: TRBV6-1
cdr3_length: 15
cdr3_aa: CASSLGEVPMYGYTF

j_call: TRBJ1-2
clone_size: .
v_call: TRBV28
cdr3_length: 18
cdr3_aa: CASSLFSVGTGGSYGYTF

j_call: TRBJ1-1
clone_size: .
v_call: TRBV5-1
cdr3_length: 15
cdr3_aa: CASSGDRDRYTEAFF

j_call: TRBJ2-1
clone_size: .
v_call: TRBV5-1
cdr3_length: 15
cdr3_aa: CASSFSGQGVDEQFF

j_call: TRBJ2-3
clone_size: .
v_call: TRBV14
cdr3_length: 15
cdr3_aa: CASSSYGSITDTQYF

j_call: TRBJ1-2
clone_size: .
v_call: TRBV27
cdr3_length: 14
cdr3_aa: CASSITGTGYGYTF

j_call: TRBJ1-1
clone_size: .
v_call: TRBV10-2
cdr3_length: 14
cdr3_aa: CASSEPGSNTEAFF

j_call: TRBJ2-7
clone_size: few
v_call: TRBV11-2
cdr3_length: 15
cdr3_aa: CASSPVFGLAGEQYF

j_call: TRBJ2-1
clone_size: once
v_call: TRBV29-1
cdr3_length: 18
cdr3_aa: CSVSRLAGSIISYNEQFF

j_call: TRBJ2-7
clone_size: .
v_call: TRBV28
cdr3_length: 12
cdr3_aa: CASSRQGYEQYF

j_call: TRBJ2-7
clone_size: .
v_call: TRBV7-3
cdr3_length: 13
cdr3_aa: CASSTGSGYEQYF

j_call: TRBJ2-2
clone_size: .
v_call: TRBV19
cdr3_length: 15
cdr3_aa: CASSIVTGYTGELFF

j_call: TRBJ2-3
clone_size: few
v_call: TRBV11-3
cdr3_length: 15
cdr3_aa: CASSLGQGSTDTQYF

j_call: TRBJ2-2
clone_size: once
v_call: TRBV27
cdr3_length: 16
cdr3_aa: CASSLLREVRTGELFF

j_call: TRBJ2-1
clone_size: .
v_call: TRBV6-1
cdr3_length: 15
cdr3_aa: CASSVVGLAGGEQFF

j_call: TRBJ2-7
clone_size: once
v_call: TRBV13
cdr3_length: 15
cdr3_aa: CASSPGTGGSYEQYF